Below, 32 T cell receptor beta chains from the same sample are listed, as sequenced in a study of glioma-infiltrating T cells. TCR alpha and beta CDR3 regions were amplified from RNA using iRepertoire nested multiplex PCR. TCRdb re-called the multiplex PCR reads with MiXCR, one entry per CDR3 protein. The table lists over 140,000 distinct CDR3 sequences, approximately 40% of them singletons, with more than 15% in the top ten. The sample comprised glioma tissue, nonneoplastic brain tissue, or PBMCs (not recorded which). The receptors here all came from a human donor with low-grade glioma or glioblastoma, undergoing nonglioma brain surgery, or in good health (not recorded which).

The chain combines TRBV7-8 with TRBJ1-1; 8 nucleotides agree with TRBD1. Trimming cost V 2 bases and J 4 bases; bases outside gene matches: 3. Germline V CDR1 and CDR2: SGHVS, FQNEAQ. The CDR3 covers 14 residues. CDR3 region: CASSLSTGATEAFF. As DNA, the CDR3 is TGTGCCAGCAGCTTATCGACAGGGGCCACTGAAGCTTTCTTT.

This chain joins TRBV4-1 and TRBJ1-1; no reliable D call. The CDR3 is 16 residues long. Trimming cost V 0 bases and J 1 base, with 12 bases left between them. Per the germline V gene, CDR1 is MGHRA and CDR2 is YSYEKL. This CDR3 is CASSQDLNRPNTEAFF. The CDR3 coding sequence is TGCGCCAGCAGCCAAGATCTGAACAGACCGAACACTGAAGCTTTCTTT.

This clonotype was counted between two and nine times. V usage is TRBV20-1 and J usage is TRBJ2-3; maybe TRBD2 (6 bases). V lost 3 bases to trimming and J lost 2 bases, with 12 bases between them. This CDR3 spans 14 amino acids. The V gene's germline CDR1 is DFQATT and CDR2 SNEGSKA (reference sequence). CDR3 in DNA: TGCAGTGCTAGTTTGGCGGGATTCACAGATACGCAGTATTTT. This translates into CSASLAGFTDTQYF.

J is TRBJ1-1 and V is TRBV19; weak D call: TRBD1 (5 bases). Trimming took 3 bases from V and 5 from J, leaving 16 bases between them. Germline V gene lookup returns CDR1 LNHDA and CDR2 SQIVND (reference sequence). The CDR3 sequence is 15 residues long. CDR3 amino acids: CASSIEGPLSTEAFF. CDR3 sequence (DNA): TGTGCCAGTAGTATTGAGGGACCCCTGTCGACTGAAGCTTTCTTT.

The V call is TRBV2, the J call TRBJ2-5; D is unresolved. Germline assignment: CDR1 SNHLY and CDR2 FYNNEI. V lost 10 bases and J lost 1, with 4 bases in between. This CDR3 has 10 residues. The CDR3 spells CATAQETQYF. The CDR3 DNA sequence: TGTGCCACGGCCCAAGAGACCCAGTACTTC.

A remark on this clonotype: At one end the junction does not follow the germline gene, possibly because of a read error. The chain combines TRBV4-1 with TRBJ2-5; a weak D match, TRBD1 (5 bases). The CDR3 is 15 residues long. Germline-derived CDR1 and CDR2 are MGHRA and YSYEKL. The CDR3 bases are TGTGCCAGCAGCCAAGAAGGGAAGGGGCAAGAGACCCAGTACTTC. This translates into CASSQEGKGQETQYF.

This clonotype was found once. V and J are TRBV4-3 and TRBJ2-7; 10 bases are shared with TRBD2. V lost 0 bases to trimming and J lost 4 bases; unmatched junction nucleotides: 3. Per germline, CDR1 LGHNA and CDR2 YSLEER. The CDR3 is 15 residues long. CDR3: CASSQDISGRYEQYF. The CDR3 DNA follows: TGCGCCAGCAGCCAAGATATTAGCGGGAGGTACGAGCAGTACTTC.

This clonotype was recorded a few times. This sequence joins TRBV4-2 and TRBJ2-1; possible D gene TRBD2, 7 bases. Germline V gene lookup returns CDR1 LGHNA and CDR2 YNFKEQ. Trimming left V 2 bases short and J 2 bases short, with 19 bases between. The CDR3 length is 18 residues. The CDR3 DNA is TGTGCCAGCAGCCAATCCCCAAGGCTAGGGGGGGCCTACAATGAGCAGTTCTTC. Protein product: CASSQSPRLGGAYNEQFF.

A word on this clonotype: One end of the junction fails to match germline, which may point to a read error. V usage is TRBV10-2 and J usage is TRBJ2-5; D gene unclear. Germline V gene lookup returns CDR1 WSHSY and CDR2 SAAADI. CDR3 length equals 14 residues. CDR3 sequence (DNA): TGCGCCAGCAGAGAGTGGGCGTACCAAGAGACCCAGTACTTC. It specifies CASREWAYQETQYF.

The rearrangement uses TRBV28 and TRBJ2-4, with D possibly matching TRBD2 (6 bases). The germline V gene has CDR1 MDHEN and CDR2 SYDVKM. This CDR3 has 12 residues. V lost 3 bases, J lost 6 bases, and 6 bases lay in between. CDR3 region: CASSLGGNIQYF. CDR3 nucleotide sequence: TGTGCCAGCAGTTTGGGGGGAAACATTCAGTACTTC.

This chain joins TRBV20-1 and TRBJ2-2; D call uncertain. The CDR3 is made up of 15 amino acids. In germline, CDR1 is DFQATT, CDR2 SNEGSKA (reference sequence). The V gene lost 1 base and the J gene lost 4 bases, with 13 bases spanning the gap. CDR3 DNA: TGCAGTGCTAGAGTGGAAGGGAAAGGCACCGGGGAGCTGTTTTTT. This sequence encodes CSARVEGKGTGELFF.

This clonotype came up a few times. This chain links TRBV4-1 with TRBJ1-6; D gene ambiguous. Trimming left V 0 bases short and J 2 bases short, with 8 bases between. Germline V CDR1 and CDR2: MGHRA, YSYEKL. CDR3 length equals 16 residues. CDR3 sequence (DNA): TGCGCCAGCAGCCAAGAGGCAGGAACCTATAATTCACCCCTCCACTTT. This gives the protein CASSQEAGTYNSPLHF.

The chain is built from TRBV7-2 and TRBJ1-5; no clear D. This CDR3 spans 13 amino acids. Germline CDR1 reads SGHTA; CDR2 reads FQGNSA. Trimming cost V 0 bases and J 6 bases, with 6 bases left between them. The DNA for the CDR3 is TGTGCCAGCAGCTTAGCGGGGAGTCAGCCCCAGCATTTT. This codes for CASSLAGSQPQHF.

The chain employs TRBV2 and TRBJ2-7, with TRBD1 matching 7 bases. Germline lookup yields CDR1 SNHLY and CDR2 FYNNEI. The CDR3 length is 14 residues. The ends lost 1 base at V and 4 bases at J; junction bases unmatched: 4. CDR3 DNA: TGTGCCAGCAGTGAAGTGGACAGGAGATACGAGCAGTACTTC. As protein: CASSEVDRRYEQYF.

The chain carries TRBV20-1 and TRBJ1-6, with 8 nucleotides matching TRBD1. Germline loops: CDR1 DFQATT, CDR2 SNEGSKA (reference sequence). V shed 2 bases and J 11 bases; nucleotides not matched to a gene: 11. The CDR3 runs to 15 residues. Here the CDR3 DNA reads TGCAGTGCTAGAAACTCCCGGACAGGGCTGGCACCCCTCCACTTT. Encoded protein: CSARNSRTGLAPLHF.

The rearrangement links TRBV10-3 to TRBJ2-6; D is unclear. V shed 4 bases and J shed 4 bases, with 2 bases lying between them. This CDR3 has 12 residues. Germline V gene data show CDR1 as ENHRY and CDR2 as SYGVKD. The CDR3 coding sequence is TGTGCCATCAGTGCAGGGGCCAACGTCCTGACTTTC. Protein: CAISAGANVLTF.

There are many counts of this clonotype. The chain has TRBV20-1 and TRBJ2-5; the D is unclear. The CDR3 has 12 amino acids. From germline, CDR1 is DFQATT and CDR2 SNEGSKA (reference sequence). The ends were cut back, 5 bases at V and 2 bases at J, with 9 bases in the middle. The CDR3 nucleotides are TGCAGTGCTGTGGGGATACAAGAGACCCAGTACTTC. Protein product: CSAVGIQETQYF.

This sequence joins TRBV9 and TRBJ2-3; the match to TRBD2 covers 7 bases. This CDR3 region has 15 residues. The V gene's germline CDR1 is SGDLS and CDR2 YYNGEE. The V segment lost 1 base and the J segment 3 bases; nucleotides outside the gene matches: 5. CDR3 amino acids: CASSVLSGMTDTQYF. The CDR3 DNA follows: TGTGCCAGCAGCGTATTGAGCGGGATGACAGATACGCAGTATTTT.

This chain uses TRBV20-1 with TRBJ2-3, with 8 bases that match TRBD1. V lost 6 bases, J lost 5 bases, and 13 bases stayed unmatched. Germline V lookup: CDR1 DFQATT, CDR2 SNEGSKA (reference sequence). The CDR3 extends over 15 amino acids. As DNA, the CDR3 is TGCAGTGCGAGACGGTACAGGGGGTCAGGAGATACGCAGTATTTT. Amino acids: CSARRYRGSGDTQYF.

This clonotype was picked up a small number of times. V usage is TRBV14 and J usage is TRBJ1-1, with D unclear. The V end was cut by 3 bases, the J end by 0 bases, with 8 bases between. Germline V gene data show CDR1 as SGHDN and CDR2 as FVKESK. The CDR3 sequence is 14 residues long. The DNA for the CDR3 is TGTGCCAGCAGCCATCCAAAGATGAACACTGAAGCTTTCTTT. Translated: CASSHPKMNTEAFF.

This clonotype has more than one count but fewer than ten. This chain uses TRBV27 with TRBJ1-2, with D tentatively TRBD1 (5 bases). The CDR3 is made up of 13 amino acids. Trimming removed 7 bases from V and 10 bases from J, with 19 bases in between. Germline CDR1 is MNHEY and CDR2 is SMNVEV (reference sequence). The DNA for the CDR3 is TGTGCCAGCAAACCTTTGGGGCTATGGGACTACACCTTC. Its translation is CASKPLGLWDYTF.

The V and J genes are TRBV2 and TRBJ1-1; D unclear. This CDR3 has 13 amino acids. Trimming left V 6 bases short and J 0 bases short, with 8 bases between. Germline lookup yields CDR1 SNHLY and CDR2 FYNNEI. Here the CDR3 reads CASSATVNTEAFF. The DNA of the CDR3 is TGTGCCAGCAGCGCCACGGTGAACACTGAAGCTTTCTTT.

The chain employs TRBV6-2 or TRBV6-3 and TRBJ2-1, with 10 bases fitting TRBD2. V gave up 5 bases and J gave up 8 bases; unmatched junction bases: 9. Germline V gene lookup returns CDR1 MNHEY and CDR2 SVGEGT. The CDR3 has 15 residues. The CDR3 loop is CASSTPSGSGYEQFF. In DNA form, the CDR3 reads TGTGCCAGCAGTACTCCTAGCGGGAGTGGATATGAGCAGTTCTTC.

The sample holds one count of this clonotype. The rearrangement links TRBV20-1 to TRBJ2-2; weak D call: TRBD2 (6 bases). Trimming took 6 bases from V and 3 from J, leaving 14 bases between them. The CDR3 is made up of 14 amino acids. CDR1 is DFQATT, CDR2 SNEGSKA, per germline (reference sequence). CDR3 loop: CSAQEGRDTGELFF. DNA of the CDR3: TGCAGTGCCCAGGAGGGTAGGGACACCGGGGAGCTGTTTTTT.

The sample holds a few counts of this clonotype. The chain has TRBV20-1 and TRBJ2-5, with D unresolved. Germline loops: CDR1 DFQATT, CDR2 SNEGSKA (reference sequence). The CDR3 consists of 13 residues. V dropped 2 bases and J dropped 1 base, with 8 bases sitting between them. CDR3 DNA sequence: TGCAGTGCTAGACGGACCGTCCAAGAGACCCAGTACTTC. Translation: CSARRTVQETQYF.

The chain joins TRBV11-1 to TRBJ2-3; D ambiguous. The CDR3 has 13 residues. Germline assignment: CDR1 SGHAT and CDR2 FQDESV (reference sequence). V lost 5 bases to trimming and J lost 6 bases, with 12 bases between them. The chain's CDR3 is CASSTFGPDTQYF. CDR3 in DNA: TGTGCCAGCAGCACCTTCGGGCCCGATACGCAGTATTTT. The full variable domain, completed using reference TRBV11-1 and TRBJ2-3, is EAEVAQSPRYKITEKSQAVAFWCDPISGHATLYWYRQILGQGPELLVQFQDESVVDDSQLPKDRFSAERLKGVDSTLKIQPAELGDSAMYLCASSTFGPDTQYFGPGTRLTVL.

The sample holds many counts of this clonotype. V usage is TRBV4-1 and J usage is TRBJ1-1; weak D call: TRBD1 (6 bases). Trimming cost V 1 base and J 2 bases, with 8 bases left between them. Germline-derived CDR1 and CDR2 are MGHRA and YSYEKL. The CDR3 spans 14 residues. The chain's CDR3 is CASSQAGQNTEAFF. CDR3 coding DNA: TGCGCCAGCAGCCAAGCGGGACAAAACACTGAAGCTTTCTTT.

This clonotype has more than one count but fewer than ten. The gene calls are TRBV28 and TRBJ2-2; D is unclear. The CDR3 has 13 amino acids. CDR1 is MDHEN and CDR2 is SYDVKM in the germline V gene. Trimming removed 2 bases from V and 8 bases from J, with 9 bases in between. The CDR3: CASSLSGRGELFF. Here the CDR3 DNA reads TGTGCCAGCAGTTTAAGTGGTCGGGGGGAGCTGTTTTTT.

This clonotype was counted a few times. V usage is TRBV10-3 and J usage is TRBJ2-1, with 9 bases lining up with TRBD1. CDR1 is ENHRY, CDR2 SYGVKD, per germline. The CDR3 runs 13 residues. As DNA, the CDR3 is TGTGCGTCTTCCGGGACAGGGCCCAATGAGCAGTTCTTC. It is translated as CASSGTGPNEQFF.

V usage is TRBV7-2 and J usage is TRBJ2-7; the D gene is possibly TRBD1 (6 bases). The V gene lost 1 base and the J gene lost 3 bases, with 13 bases spanning the gap. The CDR3 is 15 amino acids. Germline V gives CDR1 SGHTA, CDR2 FQGNSA. The CDR3 coding sequence is TGTGCCAGCAGCTTAGAGGGACATGGCTTCTACGAGCAGTACTTC. It codes for CASSLEGHGFYEQYF.

In this sample, this clonotype turned up a few times. This chain connects TRBV6-1 to TRBJ1-4; D is uncertain. CDR1 MNHNS and CDR2 SASEGT come from the germline V gene. The CDR3 consists of 14 residues. V was clipped by 8 bases and J by 5 bases, with 15 bases between them. DNA of the CDR3: TGTGCCAGCGGGCCCAGCGGGATGAATGAAAAACTGTTTTTT. It yields the protein CASGPSGMNEKLFF.

This clonotype has only a few counts. This sequence joins TRBV12-3 or TRBV12-4 and TRBJ1-2, with 8 bases matching TRBD1. After removal of 9 bases from V and 5 bases from J, the junction contained 5 bases not matched to a gene. The CDR3 sequence is 12 residues long. The CDR3 spells CASSQGEYGYTF. CDR3 in DNA: TGTGCCAGTTCACAGGGGGAATATGGCTACACCTTC.